These 13 T cell receptor beta chains were all obtained from the same sample, sequenced in a study of neoadjuvant anti-PD-1 for oral cavity cancer. TCRdb's table, derived via immunoSEQ multiplex PCR, lists solely in-frame clones and lacks some. Here the sample spans about 18,000 clones, over 65% being singletons. The sample in question was PBMCs, obtained before nivolumab (anti-PD-1) treatment. These receptors were taken from a person between 40 and 80 years old with oral cavity squamous cell carcinoma.

This chain joins TRBV6-5 and TRBJ2-7; D gene unclear. From germline, CDR1 is MNHEY and CDR2 SVGAGI. V was trimmed by 6 bases and J by 0 bases, leaving 12 bases between them. The CDR3 runs to 14 residues. The CDR3 protein is CASSRRVTSYEQYF. CDR3 in DNA: TGTGCCAGCAGCCGACGGGTTACCTCCTACGAGCAGTACTTC.

This clone has just one count. V is TRBV7-2 and J is TRBJ1-4; 9 nucleotides line up with TRBD1. With 5 bases clipped from V and 7 bases from J, the junction kept 8 bases outside the gene matches. CDR1 and CDR2 (germline): SGHTA, FQGNSA. This CDR3 comprises 15 residues. The CDR3 here is CASSAYRGPSEKLFF. In nucleotides, the CDR3 is TGTGCCAGCAGCGCCTACAGGGGGCCTAGTGAAAAACTGTTTTTT.

This clone was seen only once. CDR3 DNA sequence: TGCGCCAGCAGCCAAGATCCCGGACAGCCCTATAGCAATCAGCCCCAGCATTTT. The encoded protein is CASSQDPGQPYSNQPQHF. J is TRBJ1-5 and V is TRBV4-1; D may be TRBD1 (6 bases). The ends were cut back, 0 bases at V and 0 bases at J, with 15 bases in the middle. This CDR3 is 18 amino acids long. CDR1 and CDR2 from the germline V gene are MGHRA and YSYEKL.

V usage is TRBV4-1 and J usage is TRBJ2-3, with D tentatively TRBD2 (5 bases). Germline CDR1 reads MGHRA; CDR2 reads YSYEKL. Trimming stripped 1 base from V and 2 bases from J, with 10 bases between. The CDR3 consists of 15 residues. The CDR3 here is CASSQGDSDTDTQYF. In nucleotides, the CDR3 is TGCGCCAGCAGCCAAGGTGATAGCGACACAGATACGCAGTATTTT.

The chain links TRBV6-5 to TRBJ2-7; D unclear. This CDR3 spans 15 amino acids. Germline-derived CDR1 and CDR2 are MNHEY and SVGAGI. Between the trimmed V and J ends, which lost 0 bases and 2 bases, there was a span of 11 bases. CDR3 nucleotide sequence: TGTGCCAGCAGTTACTCGGCCGACCGAGCCTACGAGCAGTACTTC. Amino acid sequence: CASSYSADRAYEQYF.

The V gene is TRBV6-5, the J gene TRBJ1-2; D remains unclear. CDR3 length equals 11 residues. Germline CDR1 is MNHEY and CDR2 is SVGAGI. Trimming stripped 4 bases from V and 7 bases from J, with 7 bases between. The chain's CDR3 is CASSFLGGYTF. The DNA for the CDR3 is TGTGCCAGCAGTTTTTTGGGTGGCTACACCTTC.

The chain links TRBV5-4 to TRBJ2-7; D is undetermined. V was pared by 2 bases and J by 2 bases, with 23 bases between. Germline V gene data show CDR1 as SGHNT and CDR2 as YYREEE (reference sequence). The CDR3 spans 18 residues. The CDR3 sequence is CASSFLSKSGPLAYEQYF. CDR3 nucleotide sequence: TGTGCCAGCAGCTTTCTTAGCAAGTCGGGCCCCCTCGCCTACGAGCAGTACTTC.

This chain uses TRBV6-5 with TRBJ1-2, with D unresolved. Looked up from germline, CDR1 is MNHEY and CDR2 is SVGAGI. This CDR3 region has 13 residues. The germline V and J ends were trimmed by 7 bases and 5 bases, with 14 bases remaining between them. The DNA of the CDR3 is TGTGCCAGCACCTCGGCCTCAGGATATGGCTACACCTTC. It translates to CASTSASGYGYTF.

This clone appeared a few times. The V call is TRBV7-6, the J call TRBJ2-3; D possibly matches TRBD1 or TRBD2 (5 bases each). The germline gives CDR1 SGHVS, CDR2 FNYEAQ. The CDR3 consists of 15 residues. Trimming took off 5 bases at V and 6 bases at J, with 18 bases between the two ends. The CDR3 coding sequence is TGTGCCAGCAGCCCAAGGGGCGGGCTCTCCGATACGCAGTATTTT. Translation: CASSPRGGLSDTQYF.

The rearrangement joins TRBV6-6 to TRBJ2-4; tentatively, D is TRBD1 (6 bases). This CDR3 is 11 amino acids long. V lost 5 bases to trimming and J lost 12 bases, with 11 bases between them. The germline gives CDR1 MNHNY, CDR2 SVGAGI (reference sequence). The CDR3 nucleotides read TGTGCCAGCAGTAACAGGGCCCGTCAGTACTTC. It yields the protein CASSNRARQYF.

J is TRBJ2-3 and V is TRBV2; maybe TRBD2 (5 bases). CDR1 and CDR2 from the germline V gene are SNHLY and FYNNEI. Deletions cut 2 bases from V and 2 bases from J, with 11 bases between. The CDR3 consists of 15 residues. CDR3: CASSEREQATDTQYF. The CDR3 DNA follows: TGTGCCAGCAGTGAAAGGGAGCAAGCCACAGATACGCAGTATTTT.

The chain couples TRBV29-1 to TRBJ2-7; 13 nucleotides align to TRBD2. From germline, CDR1 is SQVTM and CDR2 ANQGSEA. This CDR3 contains 15 residues. CDR3 nucleotide sequence: TGCAGTTCCCTCGGACTAGCGGGAGTCGTTTACGAGCAGTACTTC. Its translation is CSSLGLAGVVYEQYF.

The rearrangement links TRBV14 to TRBJ2-3; D remains unclear. Trimming left V 1 base short and J 12 bases short, with 8 bases between. CDR3 length equals 11 residues. Germline V gives CDR1 SGHDN, CDR2 FVKESK. The CDR3 loop reads CASSQVGYQYF. In DNA form, the CDR3 reads TGTGCCAGCAGCCAAGTGGGATACCAGTATTTT.